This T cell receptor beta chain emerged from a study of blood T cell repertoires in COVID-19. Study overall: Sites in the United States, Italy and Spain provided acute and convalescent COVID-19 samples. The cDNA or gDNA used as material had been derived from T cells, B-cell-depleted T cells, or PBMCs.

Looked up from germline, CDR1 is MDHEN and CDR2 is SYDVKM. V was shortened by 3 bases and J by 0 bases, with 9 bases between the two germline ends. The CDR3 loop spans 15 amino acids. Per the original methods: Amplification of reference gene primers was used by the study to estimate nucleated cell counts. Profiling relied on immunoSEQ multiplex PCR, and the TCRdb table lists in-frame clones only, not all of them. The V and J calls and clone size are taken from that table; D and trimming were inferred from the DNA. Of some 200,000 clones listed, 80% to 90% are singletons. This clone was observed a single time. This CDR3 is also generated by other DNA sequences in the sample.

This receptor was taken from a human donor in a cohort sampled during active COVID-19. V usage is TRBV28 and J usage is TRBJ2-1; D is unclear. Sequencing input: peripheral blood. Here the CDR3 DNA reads TGTGCCAGCAGTTTCTCTGGTAGCTCCTACAATGAGCAGTTCTTC. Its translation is CASSFSGSSYNEQFF.